Below are 22 T cell receptor beta chains sequenced from a single sample in a study of human T cells and chemical hapten exposure. In TCRdb, the RACE reads were re-called with MiXCR into one record per CDR3 protein. There are approximately 370,000 distinct CDR3 sequences in the sample; around 5.5% occur only once, and 7% to 10% lies in the top ten. As for time point: pre-sensitization, week 0. Documented treatment: therapeutic diphenylcyclopropenone sensitization with weekly scalp DPC. The sequencing here drew on whole blood, taken in connection with sensitization to the hapten diphenylcyclopropenone (DPC). The receptors shown here come from a young woman with alopecia areata. Some clones in this sample may be carry-over from other donors' samples.

The table lists this clonotype with many counts. This chain uses TRBV29-1 with TRBJ1-2; tentatively, D is TRBD1 (6 bases). V lost 4 bases and J lost 0, with 9 bases in between. The CDR3 has 13 amino acids. Germline V gene sequence: CDR1 SQVTM, CDR2 ANQGSEA. CDR3: CSVADSSNYGYTF. CDR3 DNA sequence: TGCAGCGTTGCGGACAGCTCTAACTATGGCTACACCTTC.

This clonotype was counted ten times or more. The rearrangement links TRBV6-2 or TRBV6-3 to TRBJ1-6; D not resolved. Germline CDR1 and CDR2: MNHEY and SVGEGT. Trimming left V 0 bases short and J 15 bases short, with 15 bases between. The CDR3 consists of 14 residues. CDR3 nucleotides: TGTGCCAGCAGTTACTCAAATCGGGATGTGCACCTCCACTTT. Translating it yields CASSYSNRDVHLHF.

The chain couples TRBV7-8 to TRBJ1-1; maybe TRBD1 (5 bases). Germline V CDR1 and CDR2: SGHVS, FQNEAQ. Trimming removed 5 bases at V and 1 base at J, with 14 bases between. The CDR3 loop spans 15 amino acids. CDR3 in DNA: TGTGCCAGCAGCAACGGCGGGGGAGGGAACACTGAAGCTTTCTTT. It codes for CASSNGGGGNTEAFF.

The chain couples TRBV20-1 to TRBJ2-3; D might be TRBD1 (6 bases). Trimming removed 6 bases at V and 7 bases at J, with 14 bases between. Germline loops: CDR1 DFQATT, CDR2 SNEGSKA (reference sequence). The CDR3 contains 12 residues. This chain's CDR3 is CSALNRENTQYF. The DNA of the CDR3 is TGCAGTGCCCTTAACAGGGAAAATACGCAGTATTTT.

This clonotype was detected a few times. The rearrangement uses TRBV9 and TRBJ2-1; D is possibly TRBD2 (6 bases). The CDR3 has 16 residues. Trimming cost V 0 bases and J 2 bases, with 12 bases left between them. Germline V gene sequence: CDR1 SGDLS, CDR2 YYNGEE. The CDR3 nucleotides read TGTGCCAGCAGCGTAGTGGAGGGTTTCCCCTACAATGAGCAGTTCTTC. This gives the protein CASSVVEGFPYNEQFF.

This sequence joins TRBV28 and TRBJ2-5; D remains unclear. The CDR3 runs 13 residues. The V gene's germline CDR1 is MDHEN and CDR2 SYDVKM. V was pared by 6 bases and J by 0 bases, with 8 bases between. The CDR3 spells CASRPSYQETQYF. CDR3 coding DNA: TGTGCCAGCAGACCCAGCTACCAAGAGACCCAGTACTTC. Full variable domain (rest looked up from reference TRBV28 and TRBJ2-5): DVKVTQSSRYLVKRTGEKVFLECVQDMDHENMFWYRQDPGLGLRLIYFSYDVKMKEKGDIPEGYSVSREKKERFSLILESASTNQTSMYLCASRPSYQETQYFGPGTRLLVL.

This clonotype was recorded a few times. The J gene is TRBJ2-5, the V gene TRBV6-7; 10 nucleotides line up with TRBD1. TRBV6-7 is designated an ORF whose function remains uncertain. V lost 10 bases to trimming and J lost 1 base; unmatched junction nucleotides: 12. The length of the CDR3 is 16 residues. CDR3 residues: CATYIPGTGVQETQYF. The CDR3 nucleotides are TGTGCCACCTACATTCCGGGGACAGGGGTCCAAGAGACCCAGTACTTC.

CDR3 sequence reads: CASSQLDRAASGYTF. The CDR3 nucleotides are TGCGCCAGCAGCCAGCTGGACAGGGCGGCAAGTGGCTACACCTTC. The chain employs TRBV4-3 and TRBJ1-2, with 8 bases that match TRBD1. The CDR3 has 15 amino acids. Germline CDR1 reads LGHNA; CDR2 reads YSLEER. Trimming at V came to 3 bases and at J to 7 bases, leaving 10 bases not matched to a gene.

This clonotype was observed a few times. The rearrangement links TRBV9 to TRBJ1-4, with D possibly TRBD1 on 5 matching bases. V gave up 3 bases and J gave up 8 bases, with 23 bases separating them. The length of the CDR3 is 17 residues. The germline gives CDR1 SGDLS, CDR2 YYNGEE. CDR3 amino acids: CASSASLRVRPREKLFF. Here the CDR3 DNA reads TGTGCCAGCAGCGCTTCCCTCAGGGTCCGTCCGCGGGAAAAACTGTTTTTT.

V is TRBV2 and J is TRBJ1-2; D unclear. Germline V gene data show CDR1 as SNHLY and CDR2 as FYNNEI. Trimming left V 6 bases short and J 6 bases short, with 14 bases between. The CDR3 has 13 amino acids. CDR3: CASRTSIPDGYTF. As DNA, the CDR3 is TGTGCCAGCAGGACATCTATACCCGATGGCTACACCTTC.

This clonotype was seen repeatedly, ten times or more. The CDR3 region has the DNA TGTGCCAGCAGTTTAGCGGGGGGGCCCGGTGAGCAGTACTTC. Translation gives CASSLAGGPGEQYF. The V gene is TRBV28, the J gene TRBJ2-7; 9 bases are a match to TRBD2. This CDR3 comprises 14 residues. Germline CDR1 is MDHEN and CDR2 is SYDVKM. With 2 bases clipped from V and 7 bases from J, the junction kept 6 bases outside the gene matches. Combining the CDR3 with reference TRBV28 and TRBJ2-7 gives the whole variable domain DVKVTQSSRYLVKRTGEKVFLECVQDMDHENMFWYRQDPGLGLRLIYFSYDVKMKEKGDIPEGYSVSREKKERFSLILESASTNQTSMYLCASSLAGGPGEQYFGPGTRLTVT.

This clonotype was recorded many times. This chain uses TRBV29-1 with TRBJ2-2, with 8 bases lining up with TRBD1. The junction had 10 bases not matched to a gene; V was cut back by 3 bases and J by 1 base. This CDR3 contains 17 residues. CDR1 SQVTM and CDR2 ANQGSEA come from the germline V gene. The CDR3 reads CSVEAGGEVWNTGELFF. CDR3 sequence (DNA): TGCAGCGTTGAGGCAGGGGGCGAAGTATGGAACACCGGGGAGCTGTTTTTT.

Many counts were recorded for this clonotype. The V gene is TRBV29-1, the J gene TRBJ2-5, with 7 bases matching TRBD1. The CDR3 contains 13 residues. The V and J ends lost 6 bases and 2 bases, in that order; junction bases with no gene match: 6. Germline V gene sequence: CDR1 SQVTM, CDR2 ANQGSEA. The CDR3 spells CSVPGQLQETQYF. CDR3 DNA sequence: TGCAGCGTCCCGGGACAGCTACAAGAGACCCAGTACTTC.

A few counts support this clonotype. J is TRBJ2-1 and V is TRBV6-2 or TRBV6-3, with 9 bases that match TRBD2. Unmatched junction bases numbered 10, after V lost 7 bases and J lost 6 bases. Germline CDR1 MNHEY, CDR2 SVGEGT. This CDR3 contains 15 residues. For the CDR3, the DNA is TGTGCCAGCACCACAGCGGGGGGTACCGCCAATGAGCAGTTCTTC. As protein: CASTTAGGTANEQFF.

This clonotype was detected ten times or more. The rearrangement uses TRBV25-1 and TRBJ2-4, with D unresolved. Trimming removed 6 bases from V and 3 bases from J, with 6 bases in between. This CDR3 is built from 12 residues. CDR1 and CDR2 (germline): MGHDK, SYGVNS. DNA of the CDR3: TGTGCCAGCAGGGACCTCAAAAACATTCAGTACTTC. Translated: CASRDLKNIQYF.

This clonotype appeared many times. This chain uses TRBV20-1 with TRBJ2-1; 7 bases line up with TRBD1. V shed 3 bases, J shed 4 bases, and the junction held 12 bases outside the gene matches. CDR3 length equals 16 residues. The germline gives CDR1 DFQATT, CDR2 SNEGSKA (reference sequence). The CDR3: CSASTGSGGGYNEQFF. DNA for the CDR3: TGCAGTGCTAGTACAGGTTCAGGGGGTGGGTACAATGAGCAGTTCTTC.

This clonotype occurred a few times. The chain carries TRBV6-5 and TRBJ2-3; D is perhaps TRBD1 or TRBD2 (6 bases each). This CDR3 spans 15 amino acids. CDR1 and CDR2 (germline): MNHEY, SVGAGI. Trimming removed 5 bases from V and 4 bases from J, with 16 bases in between. In DNA, the CDR3 is TGTGCCAGCAGTCGACTAGAGGGGGTATCAGATACGCAGTATTTT. It translates to CASSRLEGVSDTQYF.

This clonotype was detected only a few times. The chain is built from TRBV2 and TRBJ2-3; 11 nucleotides agree with TRBD2. CDR1 SNHLY and CDR2 FYNNEI come from the germline V gene. V lost 7 bases, J lost 7 bases, and 19 bases stayed unmatched. This CDR3 comprises 18 residues. The CDR3 DNA is TGTGCCAGCAATTCTATTAGCGGGGGGGCCGAGGTTTTGTATACGCAGTATTTT. It yields the protein CASNSISGGAEVLYTQYF.

The chain is built from TRBV6-1 and TRBJ1-5; no clear D gene. The CDR3 runs 15 residues. Looked up from germline, CDR1 is MNHNS and CDR2 is SASEGT. The V end was cut by 6 bases, the J end by 5 bases, with 17 bases between. The chain's CDR3 is CASRSTERVYQPQHF. CDR3 DNA sequence: TGTGCCAGCAGATCGACCGAGAGGGTGTATCAGCCCCAGCATTTT.

V usage is TRBV3-1 and J usage is TRBJ2-3, with 11 bases fitting TRBD2. This CDR3 is built from 15 residues. Germline loops: CDR1 LGHDT, CDR2 YNNKEL (reference sequence). With 5 bases clipped from V and 4 bases from J, the junction kept 5 bases outside the gene matches. As DNA, the CDR3 is TGTGCCAGCAGCTCACGACTAGCGGGGCCAGATACGCAGTATTTT. Translated, it gives CASSSRLAGPDTQYF.

CDR3 coding DNA: TGTGCCAGCAGCGGGGCTATGGGTTCACCCCTCCACTTT. As protein: CASSGAMGSPLHF. This rearrangement joins TRBV5-5 to TRBJ1-6; D possibly corresponds to TRBD1 (5 bases). CDR1 SGHKS and CDR2 YYEKEE come from the germline V gene (reference sequence). There are 13 residues in the CDR3. V lost 4 bases to trimming and J lost 9 bases, with 11 bases between them. Looking up the rest from reference TRBV5-5 and TRBJ1-6 gives the full variable domain: DAGVTQSPTHLIKTRGQQVTLRCSPISGHKSVSWYQQVLGQGPQFIFQYYEKEERGRGNFPDRFSARQFPNYSSELNVNALLLGDSALYLCASSGAMGSPLHFGNGTRLTVT.

This clonotype was picked up a small number of times. The chain links TRBV7-2 to TRBJ1-1; no firm D call. The CDR3 sequence is 14 residues long. Germline CDR1 is SGHTA and CDR2 is FQGNSA. Deletions cut 3 bases from V and 1 base from J, with 9 bases between. In DNA, the CDR3 is TGTGCCAGCAGCTTCGCAGCGACGAACACTGAAGCTTTCTTT. Translation: CASSFAATNTEAFF.